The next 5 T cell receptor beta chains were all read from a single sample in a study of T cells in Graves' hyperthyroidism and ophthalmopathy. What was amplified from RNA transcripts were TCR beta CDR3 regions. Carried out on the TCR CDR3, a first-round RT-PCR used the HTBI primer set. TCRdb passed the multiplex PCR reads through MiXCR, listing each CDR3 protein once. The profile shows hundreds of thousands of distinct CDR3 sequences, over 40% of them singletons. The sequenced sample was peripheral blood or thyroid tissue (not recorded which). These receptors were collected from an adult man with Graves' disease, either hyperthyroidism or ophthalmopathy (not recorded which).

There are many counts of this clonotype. The CDR3 protein is CASSLGALPSYTF. The CDR3 DNA is TGTGCCAGCAGCTTAGGGGCCCTTCCAAGCTACACCTTC. The V call is TRBV7-2, the J call TRBJ1-2; D gene uncertain. The CDR3 has 13 residues. The V gene lost 1 base and the J gene lost 9 bases, with 12 bases spanning the gap. Germline-derived CDR1 and CDR2 are SGHTA and FQGNSA.

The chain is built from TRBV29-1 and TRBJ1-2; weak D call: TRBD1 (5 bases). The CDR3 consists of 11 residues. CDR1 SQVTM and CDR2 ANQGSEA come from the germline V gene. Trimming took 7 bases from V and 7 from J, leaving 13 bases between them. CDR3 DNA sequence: TGCAGCGGAAAAGGGGTCAGTGGCTACACCTTC. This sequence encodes CSGKGVSGYTF.

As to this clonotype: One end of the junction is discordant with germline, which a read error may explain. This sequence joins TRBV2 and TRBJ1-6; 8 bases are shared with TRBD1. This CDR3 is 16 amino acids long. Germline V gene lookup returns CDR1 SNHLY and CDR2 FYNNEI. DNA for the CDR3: TGTGCCAGCAGTTCCCCAGGGGGCGCAAAGGGATCACCCCCCCACTTT. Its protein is CASSSPGGAKGSPPHF.

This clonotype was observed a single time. Here the CDR3 DNA reads TGTGCCAGCTCCTGGAGGGGGGAAGACGAGCAGTACTTC. Its translation is CASSWRGEDEQYF. The rearrangement uses TRBV6-1 and TRBJ2-7; D is tentatively TRBD1 or TRBD2 (6 bases each). The CDR3 spans 13 residues. Germline loops: CDR1 MNHNS, CDR2 SASEGT. Between the trimmed V and J ends, which lost 8 bases and 5 bases, there was a span of 16 bases.

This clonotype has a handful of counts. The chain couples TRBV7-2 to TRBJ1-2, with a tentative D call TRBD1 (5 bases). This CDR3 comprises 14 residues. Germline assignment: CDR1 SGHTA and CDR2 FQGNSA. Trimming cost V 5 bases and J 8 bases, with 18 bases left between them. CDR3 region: CASSHLLGLGGYTF. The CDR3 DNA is TGTGCCAGCAGCCACCTCCTGGGACTGGGCGGCTACACCTTC.